Following are 32 T cell receptor beta chains from one sample sequenced in a study of blood T cell repertoires in COVID-19. Clones were sequenced by immunoSEQ multiplex PCR, and TCRdb holds only the in-frame ones, with some missing. The table lists 200,000 to 250,000 clones, 84% of them singletons. The sample comprised peripheral blood. The source of these receptors is a woman aged 45 to 65 with active or convalescent COVID-19.

The chain is built from TRBV24-1 and TRBJ2-1, with 14 bases matching TRBD2. CDR1 and CDR2 from the germline V gene are KGHDR and SFDVKD. This CDR3 has 19 residues. The ends lost 3 bases at V and 3 bases at J; junction bases unmatched: 9. In DNA, the CDR3 is TGTGCCACCAGTGATGCCGGGACTAGCGGGAGTACTCGCTACAATGAGCAGTTCTTC. Its protein product is CATSDAGTSGSTRYNEQFF.

For this clone: Sequence at one end of the junction differs from germline and may be a read error. The chain is built from TRBV7-9 and TRBJ1-2, with 9 bases that match TRBD1. The CDR3 length is 15 residues. Germline V CDR1 and CDR2: SEHNR, FQNEAQ (reference sequence). CDR3 amino acids: CASSVAGTGYYGYTF. The CDR3 coding sequence is TGTGCCAGCAGCGTAGCCGGGACAGGGTACTATGGCTACACCTTC.

J is TRBJ1-6 and V is TRBV4-2; a weak D match, TRBD1 (6 bases). V was shortened by 3 bases and J by 5 bases, with 8 bases between the two germline ends. The length of the CDR3 is 14 residues. Per germline, CDR1 LGHNA and CDR2 YNFKEQ. The CDR3 spells CASSQRTDNSPLHF. Here the CDR3 DNA reads TGTGCCAGCAGCCAGAGGACAGATAATTCACCCCTCCACTTT.

This chain joins TRBV7-2 and TRBJ2-3; possible D gene TRBD1, 6 bases. This CDR3 contains 14 residues. Per germline, CDR1 SGHTA and CDR2 FQGNSA. Trimming removed 9 bases from V and 2 bases from J, with 15 bases in between. The CDR3 protein is CASLTGHLTDTQYF. CDR3 DNA: TGTGCCAGTCTTACGGGACATCTCACAGATACGCAGTATTTT. Drawing the rest from reference TRBV7-2 and TRBJ2-3, the complete variable domain is GAGVSQSPSNKVTEKGKDVELRCDPISGHTALYWYRQSLGQGLEFLIYFQGNSAPDKSGLPSDRFSAERTGGSVSTLTIQRTQQEDSAVYLCASLTGHLTDTQYFGPGTRLTVL.

The genes are TRBV9 and TRBJ2-7; a possible D gene is TRBD1 (5 bases). The CDR3 contains 13 residues. Trimming removed 5 bases at V and 5 bases at J, with 14 bases between. CDR1 is SGDLS, CDR2 YYNGEE, per germline. CDR3 protein: CASRLKGAHEQYF. DNA of the CDR3: TGTGCCAGCAGGCTTAAAGGGGCCCACGAGCAGTACTTC. Drawing the rest from reference TRBV9 and TRBJ2-7, the complete variable domain is DSGVTQTPKHLITATGQRVTLRCSPRSGDLSVYWYQQSLDQGLQFLIQYYNGEERAKGNILERFSAQQFPDLHSELNLSSLELGDSALYFCASRLKGAHEQYFGPGTRLTVT.

The chain uses TRBV12-5 and TRBJ1-2; possibly TRBD1 for D (6 bases). The germline V and J ends were trimmed by 3 bases and 7 bases, with 15 bases remaining between them. From germline, CDR1 is LGHNT and CDR2 FRNRAP. This CDR3 is 14 amino acids long. The CDR3 here is CASGLITGISGYTF. The CDR3 bases are TGTGCTAGTGGTTTAATAACAGGGATAAGTGGCTACACCTTC. The full variable domain, in which reference TRBV12-5 and TRBJ1-2 provide the parts outside the CDR3, is DARVTQTPRHKVTEMGQEVTMRCQPILGHNTVFWYRQTMMQGLELLAYFRNRAPLDDSGMPKDRFSAEMPDATLATLKIQPSEPRDSAVYFCASGLITGISGYTFGSGTRLTVV.

The gene calls are TRBV28 and TRBJ2-2; TRBD1 is a possible D gene (5 bases). V was clipped by 3 bases and J by 8 bases, with 16 bases between them. The CDR3 contains 15 residues. Germline V gene lookup returns CDR1 MDHEN and CDR2 SYDVKM. Here the CDR3 DNA reads TGTGCCAGCAGTTTCGACAGCCAAATGTCTGGGGAGCTGTTTTTT. Translated, it gives CASSFDSQMSGELFF.

The CDR3 region is CASSPNTLADSPLHF. The CDR3 DNA is TGTGCCAGCTCACCAAACACCCTGGCGGATTCACCCCTCCACTTT. The chain combines TRBV18 with TRBJ1-6; D remains ambiguous. There are 15 residues in the CDR3. Trimming pared 2 bases from V and 8 bases from J, leaving 13 bases between. Germline values: CDR1 KGHSH, CDR2 LQKENI.

This clone was seen a handful of times. The chain is built from TRBV5-1 and TRBJ1-2, with D possibly matching TRBD1 (6 bases). V was clipped by 4 bases and J by 4 bases, with 17 bases between them. Germline loops: CDR1 SGHRS, CDR2 YFSETQ. The CDR3 runs 15 residues. CDR3: CASSTTGLGIYGYTF. DNA of the CDR3: TGCGCCAGCAGCACGACAGGTTTAGGAATCTATGGCTACACCTTC.

In its sample, this clone was seen a few times. The V gene is TRBV2, the J gene TRBJ1-6; 9 bases match TRBD1. The CDR3 length is 14 residues. CDR1 and CDR2 from the germline V gene are SNHLY and FYNNEI. The ends lost 8 bases at V and 9 bases at J; junction bases unmatched: 8. CDR3 in DNA: TGTGCCAGCCGGGGGGACAGGGAAGCTTCACCCCTCCACTTT. Encoded protein: CASRGDREASPLHF. Using reference TRBV2 and TRBJ1-6 for the parts outside the CDR3, the full variable domain is EPEVTQTPSHQVTQMGQEVILRCVPISNHLYFYWYRQILGQKVEFLVSFYNNEISEKSEIFDDQFSVERPDGSNFTLKIRSTKLEDSAMYFCASRGDREASPLHFGNGTRLTVT.

The V gene is TRBV15, the J gene TRBJ2-7, with D unresolved. The V gene's germline CDR1 is LNHNV and CDR2 YYDKDF (reference sequence). V was cut by 2 bases and J by 4 bases, with 9 bases left in between. This CDR3 has 13 residues. The CDR3 protein is CATSRLGFYEQYF. CDR3 nucleotides: TGTGCCACCAGCAGATTGGGCTTTTACGAGCAGTACTTC.

The chain recombines TRBV6-5 with TRBJ1-6; 9 positions agree with TRBD1. In germline, CDR1 is MNHEY, CDR2 SVGAGI. V gave up 4 bases and J gave up 5 bases; unmatched junction bases: 3. The CDR3 consists of 15 residues. The CDR3 sequence is CASSWGDRDNSPLHF. The CDR3 DNA sequence: TGTGCCAGCAGTTGGGGGGACAGGGATAATTCACCCCTCCACTTT.

This clone was recorded only once. The V gene is TRBV28, the J gene TRBJ1-1, with TRBD1 matching over 7 bases. From germline, CDR1 is MDHEN and CDR2 SYDVKM. Trimming took 4 bases from V and 5 from J; bases not matched to a gene: 10. The CDR3 loop spans 15 amino acids. DNA of the CDR3: TGTGCCAGCAGTTCCATTACAGGGGCGAAGACTGAAGCTTTCTTT. Protein sequence: CASSSITGAKTEAFF.

The chain carries TRBV5-1 and TRBJ1-1; the match to TRBD1 covers 7 bases. This CDR3 contains 14 residues. Trimming at V came to 7 bases and at J to 1 base, leaving 7 bases not matched to a gene. Germline assignment: CDR1 SGHRS and CDR2 YFSETQ. In nucleotides, the CDR3 is TGCGCCAGCTTTAGGGACAGTCGGAACACTGAAGCTTTCTTT. This gives the protein CASFRDSRNTEAFF.

CDR3 region: CATSDTQAHETQYF. Here the CDR3 DNA reads TGTGCCACCAGTGATACCCAGGCCCACGAGACCCAGTACTTC. The genes are TRBV24-1 and TRBJ2-5; D gene ambiguous. Germline V gives CDR1 KGHDR, CDR2 SFDVKD. This CDR3 comprises 14 residues. Between the trimmed V and J ends, which lost 3 bases and 5 bases, there was a span of 12 bases.

The chain links TRBV27 to TRBJ2-7, with 9 bases aligning to TRBD2. The V and J ends lost 3 bases and 0 bases, in that order; junction bases with no gene match: 3. The CDR3 contains 15 residues. Germline V gives CDR1 MNHEY, CDR2 SMNVEV (reference sequence). CDR3 bases: TGTGCCAGCAGTTTTCAGCGGGAGGTCTCCTACGAGCAGTACTTC. Translation: CASSFQREVSYEQYF.

A remark on this clone: The same CDR3 is also encoded by other DNA sequences in this sample. V usage is TRBV11-2 and J usage is TRBJ2-5; weak D call: TRBD2 (6 bases). The V end lost 5 bases, the J end lost 5 bases, and 9 bases lay between the germline ends. Germline-derived CDR1 and CDR2 are SGHAT and FQNNGV. The CDR3 spans 12 residues. The CDR3 reads CASSPRGETQYF. In DNA form, the CDR3 reads TGTGCCAGCAGCCCACGGGGGGAGACCCAGTACTTC.

The chain carries TRBV30 and TRBJ1-3, with D possibly being TRBD1 (6 bases). Trimming pared 2 bases from V and 5 bases from J, leaving 13 bases between. In germline, CDR1 is GTSNPN, CDR2 SVGIG (reference sequence). This CDR3 is built from 14 residues. The CDR3, as DNA: TGTGCCTGGAGTCCGAGACAGGCTAGAAACACCATATATTTT. It yields the protein CAWSPRQARNTIYF.

The V call is TRBV29-1, the J call TRBJ1-5; perhaps TRBD1 as D (6 bases). Trimming took off 4 bases at V and 2 bases at J, with 9 bases between the two ends. The germline gives CDR1 SQVTM, CDR2 ANQGSEA. This CDR3 region has 13 residues. CDR3 in amino acids: CSVAQGGNQPQHF. CDR3 coding DNA: TGCAGCGTTGCACAGGGTGGCAATCAGCCCCAGCATTTT.

The rearrangement joins TRBV5-1 to TRBJ2-5, with D maybe TRBD1 (5 bases). Germline CDR1 is SGHRS and CDR2 is YFSETQ. Trimming cost V 0 bases and J 3 bases, with 9 bases left between them. The CDR3 runs 14 residues. As DNA, the CDR3 is TGCGCCAGCAGCTTGGAGGGGTTGGAAGAGACCCAGTACTTC. The encoded protein is CASSLEGLEETQYF.

The V and J genes are TRBV15 and TRBJ1-4, with D possibly being TRBD1 (5 bases). Germline V lookup: CDR1 LNHNV, CDR2 YYDKDF (reference sequence). The CDR3 has 13 amino acids. Trimming shortened V by 3 bases and J by 7 bases, and 9 bases separated the two germline ends. The CDR3 region is CATSRGGGEKLFF. The CDR3 DNA sequence: TGTGCCACCAGCAGGGGCGGGGGTGAAAAACTGTTTTTT.

This clone has only one observation. V gene TRBV27 combines with J gene TRBJ1-4; 11 bases are shared with TRBD1. V lost 5 bases and J lost 11; bases outside the gene matches: 10. Per the germline V gene, CDR1 is MNHEY and CDR2 is SMNVEV (reference sequence). This CDR3 region has 15 residues. CDR3 in amino acids: CASSLLGQGAGKLFF. In nucleotides, the CDR3 is TGTGCCAGCAGTCTCCTCGGACAGGGGGCTGGGAAACTGTTTTTT.

This clone was detected a few times. The chain employs TRBV19 and TRBJ1-5, with TRBD1 matching 9 bases. V lost 7 bases to trimming and J lost 9 bases; unmatched junction nucleotides: 10. Germline assignment: CDR1 LNHDA and CDR2 SQIVND (reference sequence). CDR3 size: 14 residues. The CDR3 protein is CASNTGGLIGPQHF. CDR3 DNA sequence: TGTGCCAGTAATACAGGGGGCCTTATTGGGCCCCAGCATTTT.

J is TRBJ1-2 and V is TRBV5-1, with D maybe TRBD1 (6 bases). Germline CDR1 reads SGHRS; CDR2 reads YFSETQ. Trimming shortened V by 3 bases and J by 7 bases, and 19 bases separated the two germline ends. CDR3 length: 15 residues. The CDR3 is CASSSSTGQQAGYTF. CDR3 DNA sequence: TGCGCCAGCAGCTCTAGTACCGGACAGCAGGCTGGCTACACCTTC.

The chain is built from TRBV29-1 and TRBJ1-2; D ambiguous. Deletions cut 3 bases from V and 4 bases from J, with 6 bases between. Per germline, CDR1 SQVTM and CDR2 ANQGSEA. The CDR3 extends over 11 amino acids. CDR3 loop: CSVDGRYGYTF. CDR3 in DNA: TGCAGCGTTGATGGGCGCTATGGCTACACCTTC.

This rearrangement joins TRBV10-1 to TRBJ2-3; D perhaps matches TRBD1 (6 bases). V dropped 8 bases and J dropped 5 bases, with 20 bases sitting between them. Looked up from germline, CDR1 is WNHNN and CDR2 is SYGVQD (reference sequence). This CDR3 has 15 amino acids. CDR3 DNA: TGCGCCAGCTTACCAGGGGCCTTTCAGGGAGATACGCAGTATTTT. It yields the protein CASLPGAFQGDTQYF.

The genes are TRBV7-6 and TRBJ2-2, with a possible D match to TRBD2 (6 bases). This CDR3 has 17 residues. V gave up 0 bases and J gave up 1 base, with 12 bases separating them. Per the germline V gene, CDR1 is SGHVS and CDR2 is FNYEAQ. The CDR3 nucleotides read TGTGCCAGCAGCTTAGCTGGGGGACTGGTGAACACCGGGGAGCTGTTTTTT. It encodes CASSLAGGLVNTGELFF. Variable domain in full (rest from reference TRBV7-6 and TRBJ2-2): GAGVSQSPRYKVTKRGQDVALRCDPISGHVSLYWYRQALGQGPEFLTYFNYEAQQDKSGLPNDRFSAERPEGSISTLTIQRTEQRDSAMYRCASSLAGGLVNTGELFFGEGSRLTVL.

The chain is built from TRBV6-5 and TRBJ1-2, with TRBD1 matching over 10 bases. The CDR3 has 14 residues. CDR1 and CDR2 (germline): MNHEY, SVGAGI. Trimming removed 7 bases from V and 3 bases from J; junction bases left unmatched: 5. CDR3 sequence (DNA): TGTGCCAGCATGGACAGGGGGAACGACTATGGCTACACCTTC. The encoded protein is CASMDRGNDYGYTF.

This clone appeared a single time. The CDR3 spells CASSLGEGRNEKLFF. CDR3 bases: TGTGCCAGCAGCTTAGGAGAGGGCAGAAATGAAAAACTGTTTTTT. The V gene is TRBV7-9, the J gene TRBJ1-4; no clear D. This CDR3 is built from 15 residues. V lost 1 base and J lost 5, with 11 bases in between. From germline, CDR1 is SEHNR and CDR2 FQNEAQ (reference sequence).

The chain employs TRBV2 and TRBJ2-3, with 10 bases matching TRBD1. Germline assignment: CDR1 SNHLY and CDR2 FYNNEI. The trim removed 4 bases at V and 3 bases at J, leaving 10 bases unmatched. This CDR3 is 17 amino acids long. CDR3 DNA: TGTGCCAGCAGTGTAACCCCGGGACAGGGGATAACAGATACGCAGTATTTT. This sequence encodes CASSVTPGQGITDTQYF.

The genes are TRBV2 and TRBJ1-1, with a tentative D call TRBD1 (5 bases). V gave up 4 bases and J gave up 0 bases, with 9 bases separating them. CDR3 size: 14 residues. Looked up from germline, CDR1 is SNHLY and CDR2 is FYNNEI. CDR3 bases: TGTGCCAGCAGTGTCCAGACAGTGAACACTGAAGCTTTCTTT. Translated, it gives CASSVQTVNTEAFF. The entire variable domain, with the rest obtained from reference TRBV2 and TRBJ1-1, is as follows: EPEVTQTPSHQVTQMGQEVILRCVPISNHLYFYWYRQILGQKVEFLVSFYNNEISEKSEIFDDQFSVERPDGSNFTLKIRSTKLEDSAMYFCASSVQTVNTEAFFGQGTRLTVV.

The rearrangement joins TRBV2 to TRBJ2-7; TRBD2 agrees at 13 bases. With 6 bases clipped from V and 3 bases from J, the junction kept 8 bases outside the gene matches. Germline V gene lookup returns CDR1 SNHLY and CDR2 FYNNEI. This CDR3 comprises 16 residues. DNA for the CDR3: TGTGCCAGCAGAGGCACTAGCGGGAGGGCAGTCTACGAGCAGTACTTC. Translation: CASRGTSGRAVYEQYF.